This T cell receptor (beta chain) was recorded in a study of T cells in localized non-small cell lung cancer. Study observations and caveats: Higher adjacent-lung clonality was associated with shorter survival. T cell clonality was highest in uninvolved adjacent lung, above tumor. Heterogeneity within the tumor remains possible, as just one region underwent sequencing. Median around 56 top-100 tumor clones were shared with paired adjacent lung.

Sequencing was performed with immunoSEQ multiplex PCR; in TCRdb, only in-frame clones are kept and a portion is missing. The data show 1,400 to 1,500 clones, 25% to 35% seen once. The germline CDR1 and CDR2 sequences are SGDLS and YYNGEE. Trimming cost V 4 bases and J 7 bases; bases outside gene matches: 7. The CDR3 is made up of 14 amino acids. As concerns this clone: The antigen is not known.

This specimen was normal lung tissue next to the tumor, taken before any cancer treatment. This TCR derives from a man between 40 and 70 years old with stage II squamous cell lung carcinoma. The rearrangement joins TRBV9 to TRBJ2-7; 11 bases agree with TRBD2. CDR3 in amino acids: CASSSTSGAREQYF. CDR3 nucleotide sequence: TGTGCCAGCAGCTCGACTAGCGGGGCTAGGGAGCAGTACTTC.